The sequence of this T cell receptor beta chain was determined in a study of vaccination and CD4 T cells after COVID-19. Study at large: The study drew post-COVID samples a median about 100 days after diagnosis (range 35 to 161). Every culture used as a control got a CEFX pool, an HIV-1 Nef pool, or no peptide.

The assay that was used to sequence DNA from cultured CD4+ T cells was the Oncomine TCR Beta short-read assay. Via MiXCR, TCRdb re-called the PCR reads, giving one row per CDR3 protein. The profile shows roughly 20,000 distinct CDR3 sequences, under 65% of them singletons. As to time point: late sampling 161 to 241 days after vaccination in a few convalescent patients. Treatment in this sample: approximately 9-day PBMC culture with coronavirus spike peptide pools or control peptides (ViraFEST assay). Notes on this clonotype: The antigen remains unidentified.

Losses at the gene ends were 0 bases for V and 5 bases for J; bases not matched to a gene: 6. The germline CDR1 and CDR2 sequences are DFQATT and SNEGSKA (reference sequence). CDR3 length: 14 amino acids. The V call is TRBV20-1, the J call TRBJ2-5; the match to TRBD1 covers 7 bases. The specimen was CD4+ T cells from blood, cultured in vitro, collected about 7 months after SARS-CoV-2 vaccination. The TCR was taken from a human donor who had recovered from COVID-19. Written as DNA, the CDR3 is TGCAGTGCTAGAGATAACAGGGGTTTTGAGACCCAGTACTTC. It yields the protein CSARDNRGFETQYF.